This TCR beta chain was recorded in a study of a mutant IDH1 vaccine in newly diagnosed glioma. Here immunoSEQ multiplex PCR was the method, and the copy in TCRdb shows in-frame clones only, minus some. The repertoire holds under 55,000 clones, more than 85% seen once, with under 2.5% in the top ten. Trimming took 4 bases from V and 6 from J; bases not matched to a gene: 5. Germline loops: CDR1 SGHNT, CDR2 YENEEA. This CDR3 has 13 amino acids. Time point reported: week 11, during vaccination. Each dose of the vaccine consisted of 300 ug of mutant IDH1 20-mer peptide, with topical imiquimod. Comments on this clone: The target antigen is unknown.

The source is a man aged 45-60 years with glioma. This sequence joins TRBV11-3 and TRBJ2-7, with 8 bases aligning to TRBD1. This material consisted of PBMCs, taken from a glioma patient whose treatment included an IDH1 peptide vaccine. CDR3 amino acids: CASSSVTGAEQYF. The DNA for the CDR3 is TGTGCCAGCAGCTCGGTGACAGGGGCCGAGCAGTACTTC.